This TCR beta chain was profiled in a study of blood T cell repertoires in COVID-19. Study details: Sites across the United States, Italy and Spain contributed samples from acute and convalescent COVID-19. T cells, B-cell-depleted T cells, or PBMCs provided the cDNA or gDNA that served as material.

Original analysis: Cell counts per sample came from amplifying reference gene primers. Assay used: immunoSEQ multiplex PCR; TCRdb lists only in-frame clones, some missing. V, J and clone size reflect that table, while D and trimming were determined from the DNA. This table holds 200,000 to 250,000 clones, around nine tenths found once. From germline, CDR1 is SGHNT and CDR2 YENEEA. The CDR3 has 16 amino acids. V shed 1 base and J shed 4 bases, with 16 bases lying between them. In its sample, this clone was seen once. This receptor was taken from a woman between 35 and 50 years old who had recovered from COVID-19. V gene TRBV11-3 combines with J gene TRBJ2-5, with D possibly being TRBD1 (6 bases). Sample: peripheral blood. The CDR3 DNA sequence: TGTGCCAGCAGCTTAGTATGGGGGCCGGTGGGAGAGACCCAGTACTTC. Amino acid sequence: CASSLVWGPVGETQYF. Complete variable domain (other parts from reference TRBV11-3 and TRBJ2-5): EAGVVQSPRYKIIEKKQPVAFWCNPISGHNTLYWYLQNLGQGPELLIRYENEEAVDDSQLPKDRFSAERLKGVDSTLKIQPAELGDSAVYLCASSLVWGPVGETQYFGPGTRLLVL.